This TCR beta chain derives from a study of beta chain features in type 1 diabetes. Reverse transcribing all isolated RNA meant expressed TCRB transcripts were sequenced. Clones were read by immunoSEQ multiplex PCR, and TCRdb kept only the in-frame ones, dropping some. The data contain some 150,000 clones, under 60% of them seen just once; the ten biggest clones take up 0.35% to 0.45%. The sequence came from a man aged 18 to 30 in good health. The sequenced material came from Tregs from blood.

The CDR3 spells CASSYSGQIYGYTF. The CDR3 DNA follows: TGTGCCAGCAGTTACTCTGGCCAGATCTATGGCTACACCTTC. The V call is TRBV6-6, the J call TRBJ1-2; D not certain. Germline values: CDR1 MNHNY, CDR2 SVGAGI (reference sequence). V was clipped by 0 bases and J by 4 bases, with 9 bases between them. The CDR3 extends over 14 amino acids.